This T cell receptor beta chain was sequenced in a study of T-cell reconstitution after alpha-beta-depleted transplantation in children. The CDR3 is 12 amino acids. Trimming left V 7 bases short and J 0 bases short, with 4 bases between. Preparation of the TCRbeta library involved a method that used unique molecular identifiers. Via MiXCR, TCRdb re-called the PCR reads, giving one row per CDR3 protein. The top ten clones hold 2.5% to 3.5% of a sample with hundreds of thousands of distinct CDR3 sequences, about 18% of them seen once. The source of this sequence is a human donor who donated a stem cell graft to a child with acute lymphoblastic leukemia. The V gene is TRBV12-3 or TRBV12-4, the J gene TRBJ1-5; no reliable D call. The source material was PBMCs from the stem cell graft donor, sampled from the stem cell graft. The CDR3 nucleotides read TGTGCCAGCACTAATAGCAATCAGCCCCAGCATTTT. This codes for CASTNSNQPQHF.